The source of this T cell receptor (beta chain) is a study of radiotherapy plus CTLA-4 blockade in lung cancer. As for the study in general: Among enrolled patients, under 20% responded and roughly 31% achieved disease control.

Participants had chemo-refractory metastatic non-small-cell lung cancer and were treated with focal radiation plus ipilimumab CTLA-4 blockade. Using immunoSEQ multiplex PCR, the repertoire was profiled, and TCRdb retains in-frame clones only, with some absent. The sample yields about 81,000 clones, less than 80% seen once. This CDR3 region has 14 residues. Trimming left V 0 bases short and J 1 base short, with 7 bases between. Germline V gene lookup returns CDR1 SGHVS and CDR2 FQNEAQ. This TCR was recovered from a human donor with non-small cell lung cancer that progressed on radiotherapy plus ipilimumab. Sequencing was performed on peripheral blood, taken from a patient treated with radiotherapy plus ipilimumab. The V gene is TRBV7-8, the J gene TRBJ2-7; possibly TRBD1 for D (5 bases). As DNA, the CDR3 is TGTGCCAGCAGCTTAGCAACAGGATCCTACGAGCAGTACTTC. This gives the protein CASSLATGSYEQYF. Drawing the rest from reference TRBV7-8 and TRBJ2-7, the complete variable domain is GAGVSQSPRYKVAKRGQDVALRCDPISGHVSLFWYQQALGQGPEFLTYFQNEAQLDKSGLPSDRFFAERPEGSVSTLKIQRTQQEDSAVYLCASSLATGSYEQYFGPGTRLTVT.